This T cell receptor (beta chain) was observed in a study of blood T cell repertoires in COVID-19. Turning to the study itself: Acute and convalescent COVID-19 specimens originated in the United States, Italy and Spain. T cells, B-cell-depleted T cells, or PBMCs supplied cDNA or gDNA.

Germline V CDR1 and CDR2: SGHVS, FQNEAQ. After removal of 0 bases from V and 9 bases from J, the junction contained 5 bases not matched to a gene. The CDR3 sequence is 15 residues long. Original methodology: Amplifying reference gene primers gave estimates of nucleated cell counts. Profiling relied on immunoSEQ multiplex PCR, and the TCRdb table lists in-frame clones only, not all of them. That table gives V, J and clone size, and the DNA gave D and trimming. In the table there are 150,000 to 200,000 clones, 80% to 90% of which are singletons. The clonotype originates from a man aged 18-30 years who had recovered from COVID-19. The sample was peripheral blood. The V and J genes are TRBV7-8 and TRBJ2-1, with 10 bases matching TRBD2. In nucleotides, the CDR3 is TGTGCCAGCAGCTTAGCGCTAAAGCGGGAGGGTGAGCAGTTCTTC. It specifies CASSLALKREGEQFF.